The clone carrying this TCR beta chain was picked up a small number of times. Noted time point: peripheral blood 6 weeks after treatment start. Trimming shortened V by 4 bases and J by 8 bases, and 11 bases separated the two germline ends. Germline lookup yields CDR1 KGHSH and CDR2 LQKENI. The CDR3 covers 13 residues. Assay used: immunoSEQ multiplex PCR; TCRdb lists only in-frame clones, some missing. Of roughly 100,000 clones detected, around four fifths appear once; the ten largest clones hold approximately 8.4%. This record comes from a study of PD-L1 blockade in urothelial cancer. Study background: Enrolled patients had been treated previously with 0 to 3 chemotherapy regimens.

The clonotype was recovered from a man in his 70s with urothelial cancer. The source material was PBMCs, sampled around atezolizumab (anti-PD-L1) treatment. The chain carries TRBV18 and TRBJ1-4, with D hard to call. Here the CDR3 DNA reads TGTGCCAGCTCACTAACCCGAGGAGAAAAACTGTTTTTT. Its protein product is CASSLTRGEKLFF.